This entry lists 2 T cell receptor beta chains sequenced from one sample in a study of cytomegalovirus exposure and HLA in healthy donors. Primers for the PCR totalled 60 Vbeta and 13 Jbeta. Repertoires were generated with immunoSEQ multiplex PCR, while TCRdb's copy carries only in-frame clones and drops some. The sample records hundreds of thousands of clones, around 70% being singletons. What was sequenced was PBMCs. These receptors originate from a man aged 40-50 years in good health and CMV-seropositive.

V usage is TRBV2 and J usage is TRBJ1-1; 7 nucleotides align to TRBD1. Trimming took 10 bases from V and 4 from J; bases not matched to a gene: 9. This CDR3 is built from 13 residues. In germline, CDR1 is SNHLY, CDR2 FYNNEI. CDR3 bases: TGTGCCACCCAGGGGGAGGTCGGCACTGAAGCTTTCTTT. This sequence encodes CATQGEVGTEAFF. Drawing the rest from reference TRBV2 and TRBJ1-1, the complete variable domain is EPEVTQTPSHQVTQMGQEVILRCVPISNHLYFYWYRQILGQKVEFLVSFYNNEISEKSEIFDDQFSVERPDGSNFTLKIRSTKLEDSAMYFCATQGEVGTEAFFGQGTRLTVV.

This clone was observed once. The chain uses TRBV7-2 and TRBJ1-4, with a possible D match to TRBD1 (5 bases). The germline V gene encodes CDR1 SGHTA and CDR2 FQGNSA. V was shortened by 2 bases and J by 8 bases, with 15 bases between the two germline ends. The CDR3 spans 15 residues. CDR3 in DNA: TGTGCCAGCAGCTTAAGCGGGACTTTTAGGGAAAAACTGTTTTTT. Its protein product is CASSLSGTFREKLFF.